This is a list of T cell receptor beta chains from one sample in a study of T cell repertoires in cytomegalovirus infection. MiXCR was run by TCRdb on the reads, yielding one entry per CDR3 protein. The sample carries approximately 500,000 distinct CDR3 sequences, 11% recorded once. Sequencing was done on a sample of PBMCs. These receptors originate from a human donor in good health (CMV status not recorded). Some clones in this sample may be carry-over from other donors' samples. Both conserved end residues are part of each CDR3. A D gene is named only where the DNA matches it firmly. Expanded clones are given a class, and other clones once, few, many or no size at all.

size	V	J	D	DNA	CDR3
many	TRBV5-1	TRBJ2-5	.	TGCGCCAGCAGCTTTCGGGACGCCCAAGAGACCCAGTACTTC	CASSFRDAQETQYF
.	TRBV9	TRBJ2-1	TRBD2	TGTGCCAGCAGTGATTCCCTAGCGGGGGGCGGCAATGAGCAGTTCTTC	CASSDSLAGGGNEQFF
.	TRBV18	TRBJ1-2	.	TGTGCCAGCTCACCAAGTCACTATTATGGCTACACCTTC	CASSPSHYYGYTF
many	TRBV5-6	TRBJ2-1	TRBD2	TGTGCCAGCAGCCGCGGGACTAGCGGGAGTAATGAGCAGTTCTTC	CASSRGTSGSNEQFF
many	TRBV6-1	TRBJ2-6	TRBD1	TGTGCCAGCAGTTATGGGACAGGGGGCTCTGGGGCCAACGTCCTGACTTTC	CASSYGTGGSGANVLTF
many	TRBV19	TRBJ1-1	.	TGTGCCAGTAGTATAGACCCTACAGCGAACACTGAAGCTTTCTTT	CASSIDPTANTEAFF
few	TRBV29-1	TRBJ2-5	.	TGCAGCGTTGTACCCGGGACCCCAACCGGGACCCAGTACTTC	CSVVPGTPTGTQYF
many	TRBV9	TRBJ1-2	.	TGTGCCAGCAGCGTAGGAATTCTGGGCAGGGAGGACTATGGCTACACCTTC	CASSVGILGREDYGYTF
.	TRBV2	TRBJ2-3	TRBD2	TGTGCCAGCAAGCTAGCGGGAGCCACAGATACGCAGTATTTT	CASKLAGATDTQYF
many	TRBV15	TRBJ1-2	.	TGTGCCACCAGCAGGGACATCAAGGGGGATGGCTACACCTTC	CATSRDIKGDGYTF
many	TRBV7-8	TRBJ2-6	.	TGTGCCAGCAGCTTACGCTCTGGGGCCAACGTCCTGACTTTC	CASSLRSGANVLTF
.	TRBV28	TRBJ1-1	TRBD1	TGTGCCAGCAGTCCCAACAGGGGGCGCGGGAACACTGAAGCTTTCTTT	CASSPNRGRGNTEAFF
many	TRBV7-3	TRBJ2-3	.	TGTGCCAGCAGCCCTAGCCCCAGCACAGATACGCAGTATTTT	CASSPSPSTDTQYF
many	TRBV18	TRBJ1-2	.	TGTGCCAGCTCACCAAAGACTGACAATGGCTACACCTTC	CASSPKTDNGYTF
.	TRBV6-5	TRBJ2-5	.	TGTGCCAGCAGTTGGGGACGCCGAAGAGAGACCCAGTACTTC	CASSWGRRRETQYF
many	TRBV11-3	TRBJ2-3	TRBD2	TGTGCCAGCAGCCCCGGACTAGCGGGGCGGAGAGATACGCAGTATTTT	CASSPGLAGRRDTQYF
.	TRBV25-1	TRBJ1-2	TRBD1	TGTGCCAGCAGACGGGGGACAGGCAGTGGCTACACCTTC	CASRRGTGSGYTF
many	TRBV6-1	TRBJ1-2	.	TGTGCCAGCAGTGAAAGACTTTATAGACCGGATGGCTACACCTTC	CASSERLYRPDGYTF
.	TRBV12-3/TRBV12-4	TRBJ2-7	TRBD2	TGTGCCAAGAGAATTAGGACTAGCCCCTCCTACGAGCAGTACTTC	CAKRIRTSPSYEQYF
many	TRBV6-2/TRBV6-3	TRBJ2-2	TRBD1	TGTGCCAGCAGCCCAGACAGGGGGCGGACCGGGGAGCTGTTTTTT	CASSPDRGRTGELFF
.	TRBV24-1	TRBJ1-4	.	TGTGCCACCAGTGATTCTAAGGGCGGCCTTGAAAAACTGTTTTTT	CATSDSKGGLEKLFF
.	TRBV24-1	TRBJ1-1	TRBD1	TGTGCCACCAGTGACCGTCCGTTGGGACAGGGGGATGCCGGGGGGGTGAACACTGAAGCTTTCTTT	CATSDRPLGQGDAGGVNTEAFF
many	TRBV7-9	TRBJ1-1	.	TGTGCCAGCAGCCTGCTAGACGGGGGATACTCGAACACTGAAGCTTTCTTT	CASSLLDGGYSNTEAFF
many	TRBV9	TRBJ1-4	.	TGTGCCAGCAGCGTAGGGGTAACGCCTGAAAAACTGTTTTTT	CASSVGVTPEKLFF
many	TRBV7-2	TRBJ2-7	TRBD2	TGTGCCAGCAGTTCGACTAGCGGGACGTACGAGCAGTACTTC	CASSSTSGTYEQYF
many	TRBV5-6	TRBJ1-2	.	TGTGCCAGCAGCTTGGGGGAGAACTATGGCTACACCTTC	CASSLGENYGYTF
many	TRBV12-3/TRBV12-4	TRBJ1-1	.	TGTGCCAGCAGTTTAGCGCTAAGGGTTTTCGGCACTGAAGCTTTCTTT	CASSLALRVFGTEAFF
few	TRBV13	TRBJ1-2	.	TGTGCCAGCAGCTTAAGCGCAGGGCAAGGCTACACCTTC	CASSLSAGQGYTF
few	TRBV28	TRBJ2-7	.	TGTGCCAGCAGTTTAAGGGGAGTCAACTACGAGCAGTACTTC	CASSLRGVNYEQYF
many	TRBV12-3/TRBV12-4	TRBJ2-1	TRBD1	TGTGCCAGCAGTGTATGGGGACAGGGGGCCAATGAGCAGTTCTTC	CASSVWGQGANEQFF
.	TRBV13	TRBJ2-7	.	TGTGCCAGCAGCCTAGGGGGGGCGGGCCATGAAAACGAGCAGTACTTC	CASSLGGAGHENEQYF
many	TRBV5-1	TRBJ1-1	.	TGCGCCAGCAGCCTCTGGGGTGAGAACACTGAAGCTTTCTTT	CASSLWGENTEAFF